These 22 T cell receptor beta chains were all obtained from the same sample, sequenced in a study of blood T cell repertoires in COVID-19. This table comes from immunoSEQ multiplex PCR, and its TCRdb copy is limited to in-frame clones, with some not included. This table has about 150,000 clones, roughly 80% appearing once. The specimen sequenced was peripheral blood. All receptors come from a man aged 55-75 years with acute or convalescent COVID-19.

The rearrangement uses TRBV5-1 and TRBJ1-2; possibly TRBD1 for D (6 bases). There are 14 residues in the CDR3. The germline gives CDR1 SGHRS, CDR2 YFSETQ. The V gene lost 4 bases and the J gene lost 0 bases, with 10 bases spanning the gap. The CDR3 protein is CASSPDSSNYGYTF. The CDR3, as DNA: TGCGCCAGCAGCCCGGACAGCTCTAACTATGGCTACACCTTC.

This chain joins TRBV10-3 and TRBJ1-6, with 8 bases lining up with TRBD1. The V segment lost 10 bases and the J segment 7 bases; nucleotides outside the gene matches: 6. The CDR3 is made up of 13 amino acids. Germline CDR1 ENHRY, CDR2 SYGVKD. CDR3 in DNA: TGTGCCAGCGGACAGGGAGAAAATTCACCCCTCCACTTT. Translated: CASGQGENSPLHF.

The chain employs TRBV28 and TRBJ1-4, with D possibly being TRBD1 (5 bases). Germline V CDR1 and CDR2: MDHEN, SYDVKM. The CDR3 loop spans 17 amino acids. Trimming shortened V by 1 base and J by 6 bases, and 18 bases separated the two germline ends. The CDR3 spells CASSLLGFGTVDEKLFF. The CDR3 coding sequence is TGTGCCAGCAGTTTATTAGGATTCGGGACTGTTGATGAAAAACTGTTTTTT.

The CDR3 DNA is TGCGCCAGCAGAGGGACAGGGGCCACTGAAAGCACAGATACGCAGTATTTT. This gives the protein CASRGTGATESTDTQYF. This rearrangement joins TRBV5-1 to TRBJ2-3; 10 nucleotides agree with TRBD1. The trim removed 5 bases at V and 0 bases at J, leaving 9 bases unmatched. The CDR3 totals 17 residues. The germline V gene encodes CDR1 SGHRS and CDR2 YFSETQ. The full variable domain, its missing parts supplied by reference TRBV5-1 and TRBJ2-3, is KAGVTQTPRYLIKTRGQQVTLSCSPISGHRSVSWYQQTPGQGLQFLFEYFSETQRNKGNFPGRFSGRQFSNSRSEMNVSTLELGDSALYLCASRGTGATESTDTQYFGPGTRLTVL.

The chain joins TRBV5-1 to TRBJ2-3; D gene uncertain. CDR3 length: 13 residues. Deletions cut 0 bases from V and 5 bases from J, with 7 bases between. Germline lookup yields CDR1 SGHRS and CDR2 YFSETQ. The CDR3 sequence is CASSLGHQDTQYF. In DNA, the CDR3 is TGCGCCAGCAGCTTGGGACACCAAGATACGCAGTATTTT.

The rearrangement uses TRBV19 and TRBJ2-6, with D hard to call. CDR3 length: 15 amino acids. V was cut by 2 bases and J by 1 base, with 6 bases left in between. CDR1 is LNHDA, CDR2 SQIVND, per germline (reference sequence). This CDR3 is CASSITSSGANVLTF. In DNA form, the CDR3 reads TGTGCCAGTAGTATAACAAGTTCTGGGGCCAACGTCCTGACTTTC.

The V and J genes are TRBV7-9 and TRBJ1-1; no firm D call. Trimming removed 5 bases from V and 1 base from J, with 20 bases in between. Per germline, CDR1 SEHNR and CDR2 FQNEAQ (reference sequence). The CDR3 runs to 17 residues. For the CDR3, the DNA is TGTGCCAGCAGCCGCAAAGGAGGGATTAGTAGGAACACTGAAGCTTTCTTT. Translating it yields CASSRKGGISRNTEAFF.

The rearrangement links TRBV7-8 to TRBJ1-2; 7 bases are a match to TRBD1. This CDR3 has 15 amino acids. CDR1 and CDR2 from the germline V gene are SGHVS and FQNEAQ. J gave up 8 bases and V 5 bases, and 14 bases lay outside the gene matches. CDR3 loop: CASSPDRNFPFGYTF. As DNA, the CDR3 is TGTGCCAGCAGCCCGGACAGGAACTTCCCCTTCGGCTACACCTTC.

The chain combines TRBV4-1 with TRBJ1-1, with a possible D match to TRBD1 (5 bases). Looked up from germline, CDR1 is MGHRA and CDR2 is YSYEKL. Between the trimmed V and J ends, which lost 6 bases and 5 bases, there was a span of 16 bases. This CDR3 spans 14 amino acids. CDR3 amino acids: CASRRARGGTEAFF. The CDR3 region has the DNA TGCGCCAGCAGACGTGCGCGGGGGGGTACTGAAGCTTTCTTT.

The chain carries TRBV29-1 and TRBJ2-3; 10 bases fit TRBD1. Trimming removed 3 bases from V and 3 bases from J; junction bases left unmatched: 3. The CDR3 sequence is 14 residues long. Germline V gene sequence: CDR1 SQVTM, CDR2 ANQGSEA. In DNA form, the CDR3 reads TGCAGCGTTGACCGGGACAGGGGTACAGATACGCAGTATTTT. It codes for CSVDRDRGTDTQYF.

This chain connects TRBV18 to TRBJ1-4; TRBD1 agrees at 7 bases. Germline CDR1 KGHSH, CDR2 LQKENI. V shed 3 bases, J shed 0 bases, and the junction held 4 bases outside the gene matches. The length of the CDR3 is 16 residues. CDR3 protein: CASSPRGDPTNEKLFF. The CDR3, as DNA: TGTGCCAGCTCACCCAGGGGGGACCCAACTAATGAAAAACTGTTTTTT. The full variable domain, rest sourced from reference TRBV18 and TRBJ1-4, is NAGVMQNPRHLVRRRGQEARLRCSPMKGHSHVYWYRQLPEEGLKFMVYLQKENIIDESGMPKERFSAEFPKEGPSILRIQQVVRGDSAAYFCASSPRGDPTNEKLFFGSGTQLSVL.

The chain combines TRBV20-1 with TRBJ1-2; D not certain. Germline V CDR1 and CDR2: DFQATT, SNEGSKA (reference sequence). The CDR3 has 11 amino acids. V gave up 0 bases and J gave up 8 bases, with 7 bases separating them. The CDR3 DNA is TGCAGTGCTAGAGATGGGAGGGGCTACACCTTC. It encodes CSARDGRGYTF.

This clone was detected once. In DNA form, the CDR3 reads TGTGCCAGCTCACGAAACAGGGCAACTAATGAAAAACTGTTTTTT. It is translated as CASSRNRATNEKLFF. The V and J genes are TRBV18 and TRBJ1-4; TRBD1 might be the D (6 bases). Germline CDR1 is KGHSH and CDR2 is LQKENI. Trimming stripped 4 bases from V and 0 bases from J, with 9 bases between. The CDR3 runs 15 residues.

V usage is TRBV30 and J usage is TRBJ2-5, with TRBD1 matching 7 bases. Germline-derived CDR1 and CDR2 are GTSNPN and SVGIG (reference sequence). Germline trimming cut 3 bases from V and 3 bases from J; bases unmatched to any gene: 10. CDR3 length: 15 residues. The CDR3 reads CAWSPGTVLEETQYF. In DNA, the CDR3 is TGTGCCTGGAGCCCTGGGACAGTCCTCGAAGAGACCCAGTACTTC. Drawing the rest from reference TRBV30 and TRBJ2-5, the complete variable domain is SQTIHQWPATLVQPVGSPLSLECTVEGTSNPNLYWYRQAAGRGLQLLFYSVGIGQISSEVPQNLSASRPQDRQFILSSKKLLLSDSGFYLCAWSPGTVLEETQYFGPGTRLLVL.

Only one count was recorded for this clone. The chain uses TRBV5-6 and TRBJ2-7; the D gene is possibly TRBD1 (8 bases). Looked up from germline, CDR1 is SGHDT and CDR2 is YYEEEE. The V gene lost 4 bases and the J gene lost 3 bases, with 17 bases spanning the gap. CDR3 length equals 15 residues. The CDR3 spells CASSQDHRGGYEQYF. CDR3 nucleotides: TGTGCCAGCAGCCAGGACCACAGGGGGGGCTACGAGCAGTACTTC.

The DNA for the CDR3 is TGCAGCGCCGCGACAGGGGTCGATCAGCCCCAGCATTTT. Residues: CSAATGVDQPQHF. V and J are TRBV29-1 and TRBJ1-5; 8 nucleotides match TRBD1. V dropped 7 bases and J dropped 5; count of bases not matched to a gene: 7. CDR1 is SQVTM, CDR2 ANQGSEA, per germline. This CDR3 is 13 amino acids long.

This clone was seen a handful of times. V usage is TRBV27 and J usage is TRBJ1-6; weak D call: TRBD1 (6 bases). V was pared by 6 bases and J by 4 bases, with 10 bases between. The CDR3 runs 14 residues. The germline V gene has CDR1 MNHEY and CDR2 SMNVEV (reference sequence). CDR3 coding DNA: TGTGCCAGCAGCCGGACAGAGTATAATTCACCCCTCCACTTT. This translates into CASSRTEYNSPLHF.

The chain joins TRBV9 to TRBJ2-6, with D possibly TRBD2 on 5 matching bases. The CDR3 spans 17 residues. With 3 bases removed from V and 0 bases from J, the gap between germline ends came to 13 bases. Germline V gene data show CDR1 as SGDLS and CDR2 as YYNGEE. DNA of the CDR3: TGTGCCAGCAGCGGCGGGCCTGTTGGCTCTGGGGCCAACGTCCTGACTTTC. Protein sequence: CASSGGPVGSGANVLTF.

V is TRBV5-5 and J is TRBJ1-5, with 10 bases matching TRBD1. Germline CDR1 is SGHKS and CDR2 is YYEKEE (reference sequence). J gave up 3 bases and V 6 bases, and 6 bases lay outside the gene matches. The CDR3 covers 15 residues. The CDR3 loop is CASTPTGGLNQPQHF. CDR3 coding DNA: TGTGCCAGCACCCCGACAGGGGGCCTCAATCAGCCCCAGCATTTT.

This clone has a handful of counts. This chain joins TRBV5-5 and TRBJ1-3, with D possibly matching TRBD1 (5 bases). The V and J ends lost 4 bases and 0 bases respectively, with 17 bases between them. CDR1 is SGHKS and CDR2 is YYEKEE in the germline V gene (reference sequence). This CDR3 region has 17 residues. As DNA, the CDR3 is TGTGCCAGCAGCCCCTCAGGCCGGACAATCTCTGGAAACACCATATATTTT. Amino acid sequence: CASSPSGRTISGNTIYF.

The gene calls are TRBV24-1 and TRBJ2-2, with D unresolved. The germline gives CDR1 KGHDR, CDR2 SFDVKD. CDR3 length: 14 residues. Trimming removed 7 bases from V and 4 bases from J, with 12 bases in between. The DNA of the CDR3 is TGTGCCACCAGCCCGACTCCTGCCACCGGGGAGCTGTTTTTT. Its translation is CATSPTPATGELFF.

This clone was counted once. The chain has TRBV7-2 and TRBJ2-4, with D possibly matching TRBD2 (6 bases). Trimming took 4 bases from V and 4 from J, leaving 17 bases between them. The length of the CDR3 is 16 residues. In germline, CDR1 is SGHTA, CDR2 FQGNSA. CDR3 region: CASSSGRGRGKNIQYF. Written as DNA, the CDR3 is TGTGCCAGCAGCTCGGGACGCGGGCGGGGAAAAAACATTCAGTACTTC.